A single sample gave rise to the 2 T cell receptor beta chains below, sequenced in a study of CD8 T cells in ankylosing spondylitis. TCRdb processed the 5' RACE reads anew with MiXCR; each CDR3 protein has one entry. The sample lists 750,000 to 850,000 distinct CDR3 sequences; roughly 12% were seen once. Their specific antigens are unknown. Study findings and constraints: Apparently characteristic of ankylosing spondylitis blood was a TCR beta motif (roughly eight highly homologous variants).

Sequenced sample: blood, either unsorted or a sorted T cell fraction (not recorded which). The receptors come from a male donor with ankylosing spondylitis.

This clonotype was counted a few times. The CDR3 DNA reads as TGTGCCAGCAGTTACGAACAGGGGGCCGGGGAGCTGTTTTTT. Translated: CASSYEQGAGELFF. The chain carries TRBV6-5 and TRBJ2-2; 8 nucleotides align to TRBD1. The length of the CDR3 is 14 residues. CDR1 is MNHEY and CDR2 is SVGAGI in the germline V gene. V lost 2 bases to trimming and J lost 6 bases; unmatched junction nucleotides: 2.

In this sample, this clonotype turned up many times. The chain employs TRBV10-3 and TRBJ1-1; D call uncertain. In germline, CDR1 is ENHRY, CDR2 SYGVKD. V dropped 6 bases and J dropped 3 bases, with 14 bases sitting between them. The CDR3 is made up of 14 amino acids. The CDR3, as DNA: TGTGCCATCAGAAACCGGGCCGAATACACTGAAGCTTTCTTT. Translation: CAIRNRAEYTEAFF.